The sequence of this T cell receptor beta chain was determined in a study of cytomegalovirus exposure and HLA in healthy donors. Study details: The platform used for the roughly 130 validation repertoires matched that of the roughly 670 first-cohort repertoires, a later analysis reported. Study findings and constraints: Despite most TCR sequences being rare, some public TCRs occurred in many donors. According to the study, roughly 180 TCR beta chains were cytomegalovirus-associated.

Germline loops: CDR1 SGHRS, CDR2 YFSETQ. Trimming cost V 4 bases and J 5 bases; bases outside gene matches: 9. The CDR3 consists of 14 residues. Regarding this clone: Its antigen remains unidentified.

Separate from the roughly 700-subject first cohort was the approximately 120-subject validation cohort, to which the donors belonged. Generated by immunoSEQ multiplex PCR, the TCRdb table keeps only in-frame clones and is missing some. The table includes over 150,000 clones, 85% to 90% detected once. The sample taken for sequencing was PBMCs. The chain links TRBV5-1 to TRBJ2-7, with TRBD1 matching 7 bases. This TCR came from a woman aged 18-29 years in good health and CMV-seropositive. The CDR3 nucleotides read TGCGCCAGCAGCCTGGACAGGAAAGGCGACGAGCAGTACTTC. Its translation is CASSLDRKGDEQYF.